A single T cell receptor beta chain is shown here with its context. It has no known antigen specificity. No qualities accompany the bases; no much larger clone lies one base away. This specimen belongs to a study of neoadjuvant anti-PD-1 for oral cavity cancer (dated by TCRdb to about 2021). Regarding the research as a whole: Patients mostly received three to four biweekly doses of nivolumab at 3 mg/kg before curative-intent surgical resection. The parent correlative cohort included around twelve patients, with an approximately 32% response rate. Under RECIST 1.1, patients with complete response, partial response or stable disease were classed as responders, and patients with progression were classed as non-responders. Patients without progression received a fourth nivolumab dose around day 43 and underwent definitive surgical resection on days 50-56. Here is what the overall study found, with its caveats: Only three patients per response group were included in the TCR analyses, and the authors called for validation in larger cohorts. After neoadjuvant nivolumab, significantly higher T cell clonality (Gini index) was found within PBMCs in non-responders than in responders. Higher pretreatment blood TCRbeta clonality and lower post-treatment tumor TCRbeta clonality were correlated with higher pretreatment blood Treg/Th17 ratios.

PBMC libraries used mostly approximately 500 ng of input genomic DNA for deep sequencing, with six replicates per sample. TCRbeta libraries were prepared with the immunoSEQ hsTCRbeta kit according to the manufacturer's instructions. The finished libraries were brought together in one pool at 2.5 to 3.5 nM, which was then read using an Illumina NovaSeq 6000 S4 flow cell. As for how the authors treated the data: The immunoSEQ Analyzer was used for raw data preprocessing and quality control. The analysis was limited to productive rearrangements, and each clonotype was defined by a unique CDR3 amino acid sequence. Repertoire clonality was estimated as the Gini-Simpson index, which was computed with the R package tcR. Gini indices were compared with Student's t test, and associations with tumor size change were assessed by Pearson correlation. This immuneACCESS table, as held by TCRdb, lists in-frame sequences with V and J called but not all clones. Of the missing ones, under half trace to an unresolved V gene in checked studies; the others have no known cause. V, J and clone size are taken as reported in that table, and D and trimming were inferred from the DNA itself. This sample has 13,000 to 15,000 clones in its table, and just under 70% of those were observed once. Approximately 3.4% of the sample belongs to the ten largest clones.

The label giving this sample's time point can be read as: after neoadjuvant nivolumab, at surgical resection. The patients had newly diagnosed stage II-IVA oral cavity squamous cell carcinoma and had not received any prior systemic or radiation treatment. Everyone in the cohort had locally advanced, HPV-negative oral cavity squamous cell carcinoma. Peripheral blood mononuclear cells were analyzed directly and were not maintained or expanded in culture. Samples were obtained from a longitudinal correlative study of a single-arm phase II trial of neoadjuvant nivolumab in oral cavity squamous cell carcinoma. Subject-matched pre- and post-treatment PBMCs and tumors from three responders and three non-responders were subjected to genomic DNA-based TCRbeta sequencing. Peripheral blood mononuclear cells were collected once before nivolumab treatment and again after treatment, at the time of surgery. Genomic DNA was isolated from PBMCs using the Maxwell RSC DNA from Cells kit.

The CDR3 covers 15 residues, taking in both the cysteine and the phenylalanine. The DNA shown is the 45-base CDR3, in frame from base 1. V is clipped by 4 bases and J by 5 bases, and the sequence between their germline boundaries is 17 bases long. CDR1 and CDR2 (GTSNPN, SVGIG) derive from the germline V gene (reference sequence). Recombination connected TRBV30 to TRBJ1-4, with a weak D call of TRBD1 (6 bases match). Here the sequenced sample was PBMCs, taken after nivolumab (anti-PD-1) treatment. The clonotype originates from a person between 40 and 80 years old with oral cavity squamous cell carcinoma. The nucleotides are TGTGCCTGGACCTCGGGGGCAGACGTCAATGAAAAACTGTTTTTT. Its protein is CAWTSGADVNEKLFF.